This T cell receptor beta chain came from a study of blood T cell repertoires in COVID-19. For the study at large: The analysed material was cDNA or gDNA that came from T cells, B-cell-depleted T cells, or PBMCs.

The protocol was immunoSEQ multiplex PCR, while the TCRdb copy is restricted to in-frame clones and leaves out a portion. The sample contains under 300,000 clones, about 80% of which appear only once. V lost 0 bases, J lost 9 bases, and 8 bases stayed unmatched. Germline V gives CDR1 SGHDT, CDR2 YYEEEE. CDR3 size: 15 residues. The rearrangement joins TRBV5-6 to TRBJ2-3, with 9 bases fitting TRBD2. This TCR came from a man in his forties who had recovered from COVID-19. Sequencing was performed on PBMCs or T cells enriched from blood (not recorded which). Here the CDR3 DNA reads TGTGCCAGCAGCTTGGCGCTAGCGGGGCTAGGCACGCAGTATTTT. It encodes CASSLALAGLGTQYF.